This T cell receptor (beta chain) stems from a study of OX40 agonist ivuxolimab in advanced cancers. TCRdb's table, derived via immunoSEQ multiplex PCR, lists solely in-frame clones and lacks some. Altogether 65,000 or so clones are present, 85% being singletons, with the ten largest covering about 3.5%. V was pared by 7 bases and J by 1 base, with 17 bases between. The germline CDR1 and CDR2 sequences are GTSNPN and SVGIG (reference sequence). The length of the CDR3 is 15 residues. The clonotype was recovered from an adult with an advanced solid tumor such as melanoma, head and neck, liver or kidney cancer. Sample: CD4+ or CD8+ T cells sorted from blood, taken in a trial of the OX40 agonist ivuxolimab. The chain employs TRBV30 and TRBJ1-5; D is unclear. The CDR3 is CAYTPRELSNQPQHF. In DNA, the CDR3 is TGTGCCTATACTCCCCGGGAGTTAAGCAATCAGCCCCAGCATTTT.